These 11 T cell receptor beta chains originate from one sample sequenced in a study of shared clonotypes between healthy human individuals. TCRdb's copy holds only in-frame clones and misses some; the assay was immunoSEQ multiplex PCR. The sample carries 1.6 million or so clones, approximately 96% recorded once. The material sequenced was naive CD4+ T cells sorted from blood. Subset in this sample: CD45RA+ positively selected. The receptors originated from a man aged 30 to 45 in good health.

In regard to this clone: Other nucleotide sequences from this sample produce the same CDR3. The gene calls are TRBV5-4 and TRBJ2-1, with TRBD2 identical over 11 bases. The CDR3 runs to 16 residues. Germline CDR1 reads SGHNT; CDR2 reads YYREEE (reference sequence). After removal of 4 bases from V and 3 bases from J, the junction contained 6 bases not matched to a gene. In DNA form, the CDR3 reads TGTGCCAGCAGCCCAGGTCTAGCGGGAGGCTACAATGAGCAGTTCTTC. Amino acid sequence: CASSPGLAGGYNEQFF.

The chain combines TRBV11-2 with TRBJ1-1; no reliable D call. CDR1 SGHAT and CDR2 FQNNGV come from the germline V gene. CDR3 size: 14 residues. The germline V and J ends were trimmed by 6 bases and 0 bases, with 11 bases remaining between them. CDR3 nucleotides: TGTGCCAGCAGTTGGGGTCGGCTGAACACTGAAGCTTTCTTT. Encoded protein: CASSWGRLNTEAFF.

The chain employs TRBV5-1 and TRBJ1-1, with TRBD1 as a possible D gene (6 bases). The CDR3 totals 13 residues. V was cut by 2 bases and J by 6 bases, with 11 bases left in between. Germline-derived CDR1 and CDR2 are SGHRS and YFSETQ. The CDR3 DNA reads TGCGCCAGCAGCTTCACAGGGCCCGCTGAAGCTTTCTTT. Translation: CASSFTGPAEAFF.

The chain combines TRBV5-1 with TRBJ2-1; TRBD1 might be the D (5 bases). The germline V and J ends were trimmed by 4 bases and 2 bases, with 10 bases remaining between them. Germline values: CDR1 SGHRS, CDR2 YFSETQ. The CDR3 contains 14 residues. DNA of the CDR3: TGCGCCAGCAGCCCCGGACAACCCTACAATGAGCAGTTCTTC. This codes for CASSPGQPYNEQFF.

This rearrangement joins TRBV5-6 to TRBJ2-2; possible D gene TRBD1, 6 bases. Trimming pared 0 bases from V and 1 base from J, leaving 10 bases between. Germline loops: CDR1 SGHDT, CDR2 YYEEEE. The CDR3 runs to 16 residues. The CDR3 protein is CASSLVGGENTGELFF. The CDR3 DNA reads TGTGCCAGCAGCTTGGTAGGGGGTGAGAACACCGGGGAGCTGTTTTTT.

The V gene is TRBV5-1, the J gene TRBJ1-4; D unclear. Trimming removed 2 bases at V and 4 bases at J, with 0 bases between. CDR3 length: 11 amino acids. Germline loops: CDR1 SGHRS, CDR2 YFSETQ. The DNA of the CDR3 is TGCGCCAGCAGCTTTAATGAAAAACTGTTTTTT. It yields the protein CASSFNEKLFF. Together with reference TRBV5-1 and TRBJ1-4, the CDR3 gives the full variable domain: KAGVTQTPRYLIKTRGQQVTLSCSPISGHRSVSWYQQTPGQGLQFLFEYFSETQRNKGNFPGRFSGRQFSNSRSEMNVSTLELGDSALYLCASSFNEKLFFGSGTQLSVL.

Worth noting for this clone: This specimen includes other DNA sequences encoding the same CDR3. In DNA form, the CDR3 reads TGTGCCAGCAGTGGGGGGGCTGGTGAAAAACTGTTTTTT. Its protein product is CASSGGAGEKLFF. The rearrangement joins TRBV2 to TRBJ1-4, with D tentatively TRBD1 (6 bases). Germline assignment: CDR1 SNHLY and CDR2 FYNNEI. The CDR3 runs to 13 residues. Trimming shortened V by 4 bases and J by 7 bases, and 10 bases separated the two germline ends.

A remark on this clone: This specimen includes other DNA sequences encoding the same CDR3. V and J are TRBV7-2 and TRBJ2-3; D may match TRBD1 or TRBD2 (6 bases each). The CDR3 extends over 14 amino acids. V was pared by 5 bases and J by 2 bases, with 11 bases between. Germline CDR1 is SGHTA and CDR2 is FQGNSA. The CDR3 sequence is CASSPGGFTDTQYF. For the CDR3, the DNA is TGTGCCAGCAGCCCCGGGGGCTTCACAGATACGCAGTATTTT.

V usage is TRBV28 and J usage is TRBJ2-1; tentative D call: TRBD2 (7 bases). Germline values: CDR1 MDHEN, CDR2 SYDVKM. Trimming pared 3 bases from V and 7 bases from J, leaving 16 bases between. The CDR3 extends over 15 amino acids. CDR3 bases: TGTGCCAGCAGTTTTCTAGGGGGAGGGCCGAATGAGCAGTTCTTC. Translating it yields CASSFLGGGPNEQFF.

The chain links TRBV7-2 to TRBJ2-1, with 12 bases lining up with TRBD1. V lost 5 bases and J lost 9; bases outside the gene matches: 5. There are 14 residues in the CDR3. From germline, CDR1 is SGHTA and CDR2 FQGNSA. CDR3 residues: CASSGDRGQGEQFF. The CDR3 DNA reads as TGTGCCAGCAGCGGGGACAGGGGGCAGGGTGAGCAGTTCTTC.

In DNA form, the CDR3 reads TGCCCCGCCAGCAGTCTCTGGTACCTAGCCCGGGAGGGCCGTTTGAGCTCCTACGAGCAGTACTTC. This encodes CPASSLWYLAREGRLSSYEQYF. This rearrangement joins TRBV10-1 to TRBJ2-7, with TRBD2 matching over 8 bases. Germline V gene data show CDR1 as WNHNN and CDR2 as SYGVQD (reference sequence). This CDR3 region has 22 residues.